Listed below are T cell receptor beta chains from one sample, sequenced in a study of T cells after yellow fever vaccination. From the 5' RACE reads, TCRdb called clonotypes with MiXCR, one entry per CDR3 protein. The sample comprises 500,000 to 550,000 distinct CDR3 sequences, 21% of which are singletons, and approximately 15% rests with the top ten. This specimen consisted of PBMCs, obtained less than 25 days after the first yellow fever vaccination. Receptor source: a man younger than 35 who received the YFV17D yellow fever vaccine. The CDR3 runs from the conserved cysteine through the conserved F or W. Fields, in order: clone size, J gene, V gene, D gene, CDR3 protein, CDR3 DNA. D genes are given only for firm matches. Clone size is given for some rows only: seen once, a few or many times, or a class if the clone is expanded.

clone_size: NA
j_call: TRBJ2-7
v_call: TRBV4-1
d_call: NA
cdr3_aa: CASSQAPISEQYF
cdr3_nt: TGCGCCAGCAGCCAAGCCCCCATTTCCGAGCAGTACTTC

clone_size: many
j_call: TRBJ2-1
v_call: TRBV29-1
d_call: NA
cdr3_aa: CSVSGGAVNEQFF
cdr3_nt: TGCAGCGTTTCTGGGGGGGCCGTCAATGAGCAGTTCTTC

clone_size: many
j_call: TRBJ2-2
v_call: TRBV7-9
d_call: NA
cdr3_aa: CASSPQGGELFF
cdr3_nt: TGTGCCAGCAGCCCCCAGGGCGGGGAGCTGTTTTTT

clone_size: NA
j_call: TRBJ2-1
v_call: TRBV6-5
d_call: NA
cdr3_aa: CASSYGDNNEQFF
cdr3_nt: TGTGCCAGCAGTTACGGGGACAACAATGAGCAGTTCTTC

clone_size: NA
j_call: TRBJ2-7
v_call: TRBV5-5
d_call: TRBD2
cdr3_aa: CASSPPPGGAEQYF
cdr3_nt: TGTGCCAGCAGCCCTCCCCCGGGGGGGGCCGAGCAGTACTTC

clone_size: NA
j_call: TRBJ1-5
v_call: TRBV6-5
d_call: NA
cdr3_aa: CASSSEGRGFNQPQHF
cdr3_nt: TGTGCCAGCAGTTCGGAAGGGAGAGGCTTTAATCAGCCCCAGCATTTT

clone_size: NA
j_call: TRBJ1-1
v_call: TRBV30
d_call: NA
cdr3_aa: CAWSANVLGEAFF
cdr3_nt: TGTGCCTGGAGTGCCAACGTATTGGGTGAAGCTTTCTTT

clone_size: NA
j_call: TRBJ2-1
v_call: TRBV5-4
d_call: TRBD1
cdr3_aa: CASSLGLGQGVNEQFF
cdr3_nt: TGTGCCAGCAGCTTGGGACTAGGACAGGGGGTCAATGAGCAGTTCTTC

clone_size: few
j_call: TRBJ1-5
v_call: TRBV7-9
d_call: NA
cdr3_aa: CASSLSTDGNQPQHF
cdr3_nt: TGTGCCAGCAGCTTATCCACGGACGGCAATCAGCCCCAGCATTTT

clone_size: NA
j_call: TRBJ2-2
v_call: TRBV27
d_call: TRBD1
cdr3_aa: CASRTGGAGELFF
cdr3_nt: TGTGCCAGCAGGACAGGGGGGGCCGGGGAGCTGTTTTTT

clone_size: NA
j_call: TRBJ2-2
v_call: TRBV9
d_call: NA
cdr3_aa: CASSARLVFFMNTGELFF
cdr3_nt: TGTGCCAGCAGCGCCCGTCTTGTGTTTTTCATGAACACCGGGGAGCTGTTTTTT

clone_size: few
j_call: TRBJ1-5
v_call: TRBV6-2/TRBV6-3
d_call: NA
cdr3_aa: CASSYRKGPRGPQHF
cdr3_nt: TGTGCCAGCAGTTACCGGAAGGGGCCCCGGGGGCCCCAGCATTTT

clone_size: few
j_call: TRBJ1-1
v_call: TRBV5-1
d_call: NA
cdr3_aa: CASSLQTEGTEAFF
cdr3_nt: TGCGCCAGCAGCTTACAGACAGAAGGAACTGAAGCTTTCTTT

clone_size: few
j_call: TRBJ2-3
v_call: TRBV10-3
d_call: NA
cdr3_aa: CAISQGGSTDTQYF
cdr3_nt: TGTGCCATCAGTCAGGGGGGGAGCACAGATACGCAGTATTTT

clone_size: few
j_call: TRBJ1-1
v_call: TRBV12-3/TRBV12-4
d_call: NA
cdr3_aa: CASTNPTRGTEAFF
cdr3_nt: TGTGCCAGCACAAATCCGACTCGGGGCACTGAAGCTTTCTTT

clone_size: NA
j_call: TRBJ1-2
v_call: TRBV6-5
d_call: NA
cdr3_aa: CASSYREANYGYTF
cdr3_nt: TGTGCCAGCAGTTACAGGGAGGCTAACTATGGCTACACCTTC

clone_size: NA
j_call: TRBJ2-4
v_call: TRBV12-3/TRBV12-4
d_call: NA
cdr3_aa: CASSLEGGVKNIQYF
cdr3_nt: TGTGCCAGCAGTTTAGAGGGGGGAGTCAAAAACATTCAGTACTTC

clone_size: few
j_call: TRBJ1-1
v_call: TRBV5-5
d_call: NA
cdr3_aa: CASCDLNTEAFF
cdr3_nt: TGTGCCAGCTGCGACTTGAACACTGAAGCTTTCTTT

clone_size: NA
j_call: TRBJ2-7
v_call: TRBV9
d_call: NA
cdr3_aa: CASSVDSLRAEQYF
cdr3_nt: TGTGCCAGCAGCGTAGATAGCCTGCGCGCCGAGCAGTACTTC

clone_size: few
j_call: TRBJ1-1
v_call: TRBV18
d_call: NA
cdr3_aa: CASSPGQDTEAFF
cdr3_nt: TGTGCCAGCTCCCCGGGTCAGGACACTGAAGCTTTCTTT

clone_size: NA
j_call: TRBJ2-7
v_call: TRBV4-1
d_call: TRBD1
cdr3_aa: CASSQETGPAYEQYF
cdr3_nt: TGCGCCAGCAGCCAAGAGACAGGGCCCGCCTACGAGCAGTACTTC

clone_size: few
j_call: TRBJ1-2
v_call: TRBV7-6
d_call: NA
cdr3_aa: CASSPLDGNYGYTF
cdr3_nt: TGTGCCAGCAGCCCCTTGGACGGGAACTATGGCTACACCTTC

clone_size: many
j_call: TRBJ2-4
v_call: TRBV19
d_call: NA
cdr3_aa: CASRSRLKENIQYF
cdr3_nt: TGTGCCAGTCGTAGCCGTTTGAAGGAAAACATTCAGTACTTC

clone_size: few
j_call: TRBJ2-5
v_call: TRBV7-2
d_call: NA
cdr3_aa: CASGPGPETQYF
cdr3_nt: TGTGCCAGCGGGCCGGGGCCGGAGACCCAGTACTTC

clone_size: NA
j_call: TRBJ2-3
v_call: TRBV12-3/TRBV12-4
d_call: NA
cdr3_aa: CASSWGPSSTDTQYF
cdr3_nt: TGTGCCAGCAGTTGGGGACCCTCGAGCACAGATACGCAGTATTTT

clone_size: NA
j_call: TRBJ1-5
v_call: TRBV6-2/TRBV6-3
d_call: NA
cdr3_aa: CASSYIRTADQPQHF
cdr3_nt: TGTGCCAGCAGTTACATAAGGACAGCCGATCAGCCCCAGCATTTT

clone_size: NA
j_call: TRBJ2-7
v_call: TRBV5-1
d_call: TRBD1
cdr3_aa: CASSHPDRAQPYEQYF
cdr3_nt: TGCGCCAGCAGCCACCCGGACAGGGCTCAACCCTACGAGCAGTACTTC

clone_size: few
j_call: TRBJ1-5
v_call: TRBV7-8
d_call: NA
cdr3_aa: CASSLRLWGNQPQHF
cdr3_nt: TGTGCCAGCAGCTTAAGGTTGTGGGGAAATCAGCCCCAGCATTTT

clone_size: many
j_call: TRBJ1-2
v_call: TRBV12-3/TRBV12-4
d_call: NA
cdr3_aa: CASSLNYGYTF
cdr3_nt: TGTGCCAGCAGCTTGAACTATGGCTACACCTTC

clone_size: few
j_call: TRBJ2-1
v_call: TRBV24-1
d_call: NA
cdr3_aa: CATRGVRGEQFF
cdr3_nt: TGTGCCACCAGGGGCGTTCGGGGGGAGCAGTTCTTC

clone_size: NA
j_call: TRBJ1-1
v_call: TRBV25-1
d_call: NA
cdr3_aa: CASSEWRQGWSEAFF
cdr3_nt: TGTGCCAGCAGTGAATGGAGGCAGGGGTGGTCTGAAGCTTTCTTT

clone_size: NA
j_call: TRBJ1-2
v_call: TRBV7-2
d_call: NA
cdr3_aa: CASSMGAGALGYTF
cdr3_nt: TGTGCCAGCAGCATGGGGGCGGGGGCTCTAGGCTACACCTTC

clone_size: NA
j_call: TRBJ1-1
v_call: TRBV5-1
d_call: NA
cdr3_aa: CASSDTGTPYEAFF
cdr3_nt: TGCGCCAGCAGCGACACAGGTACCCCCTATGAAGCTTTCTTT

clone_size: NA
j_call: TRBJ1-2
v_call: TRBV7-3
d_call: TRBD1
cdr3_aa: CASSLAQGAGYTF
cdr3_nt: TGTGCCAGCAGCTTAGCACAGGGGGCTGGCTACACCTTC

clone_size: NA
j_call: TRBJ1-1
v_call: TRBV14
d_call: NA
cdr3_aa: CASSRFNTEAFF
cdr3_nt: TGTGCCAGCAGCCGCTTTAACACTGAAGCTTTCTTT

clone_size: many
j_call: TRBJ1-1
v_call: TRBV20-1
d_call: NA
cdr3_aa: CSARDRTNTEAFF
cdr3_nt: TGCAGTGCTAGAGATAGAACAAACACTGAAGCTTTCTTT

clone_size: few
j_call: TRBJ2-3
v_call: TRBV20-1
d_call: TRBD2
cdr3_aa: CSALSGASDTQYF
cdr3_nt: TGCAGTGCTCTAAGCGGGGCCTCAGATACGCAGTATTTT

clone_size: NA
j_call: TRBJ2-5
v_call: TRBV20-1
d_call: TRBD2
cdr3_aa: CSARTSGGVTQETQYF
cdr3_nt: TGCAGTGCTCGGACTAGCGGGGGCGTCACCCAAGAGACCCAGTACTTC

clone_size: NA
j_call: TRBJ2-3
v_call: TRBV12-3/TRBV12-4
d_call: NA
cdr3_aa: CASNLATSTDTQYF
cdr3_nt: TGTGCCAGCAATCTAGCGACTAGCACAGATACGCAGTATTTT

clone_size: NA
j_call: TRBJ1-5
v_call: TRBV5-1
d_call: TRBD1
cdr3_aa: CASSWTGGGQPQHF
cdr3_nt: TGCGCCAGCAGCTGGACAGGGGGGGGTCAGCCCCAGCATTTT

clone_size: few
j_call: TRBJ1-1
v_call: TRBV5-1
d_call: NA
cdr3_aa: CASSLAWVNTEAFF
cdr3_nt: TGCGCCAGCAGCTTGGCCTGGGTGAACACTGAAGCTTTCTTT

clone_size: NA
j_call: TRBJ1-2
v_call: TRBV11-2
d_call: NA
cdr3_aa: CASSLDSKRLYGYTF
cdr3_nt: TGTGCCAGCAGCTTAGATTCCAAACGGCTCTATGGCTACACCTTC

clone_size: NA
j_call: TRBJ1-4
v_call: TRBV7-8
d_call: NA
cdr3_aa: CASSLSGQINEKLFF
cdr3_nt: TGTGCCAGCAGCTTATCTGGACAGATTAATGAAAAACTGTTTTTT

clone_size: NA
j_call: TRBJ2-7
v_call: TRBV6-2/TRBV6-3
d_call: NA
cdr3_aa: CASAGPTGEQYF
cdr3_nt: TGTGCCAGCGCTGGGCCAACAGGCGAGCAGTACTTC

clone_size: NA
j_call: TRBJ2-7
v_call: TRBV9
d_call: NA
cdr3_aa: CASSVLGDASYEQYF
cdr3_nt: TGTGCCAGCAGCGTATTGGGGGACGCTTCCTACGAGCAGTACTTC

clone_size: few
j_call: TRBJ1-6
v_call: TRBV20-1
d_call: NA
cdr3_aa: CSARTADNSPLHF
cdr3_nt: TGCAGTGCCAGGACAGCAGATAATTCACCCCTCCACTTT

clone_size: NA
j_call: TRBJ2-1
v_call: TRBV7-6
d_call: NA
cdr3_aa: CASSLSGATEQFF
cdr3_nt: TGTGCCAGCAGCCTTTCGGGGGCAACTGAGCAGTTCTTC

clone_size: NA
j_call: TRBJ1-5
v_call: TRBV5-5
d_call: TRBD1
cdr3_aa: CASSRGQGALGQPQHF
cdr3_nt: TGTGCCAGCAGCCGGGGGCAGGGGGCTTTGGGGCAGCCCCAGCATTTT

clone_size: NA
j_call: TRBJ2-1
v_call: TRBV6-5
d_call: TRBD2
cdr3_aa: CASSYGPRGGLNEQFF
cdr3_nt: TGTGCCAGCAGTTACGGGCCGCGGGGGGGTTTGAATGAGCAGTTCTTC

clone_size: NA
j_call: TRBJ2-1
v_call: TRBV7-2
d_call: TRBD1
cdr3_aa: CASSSRFDRANYNEQFF
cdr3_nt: TGTGCCAGCAGCTCCAGGTTCGACAGGGCCAATTACAATGAGCAGTTCTTC

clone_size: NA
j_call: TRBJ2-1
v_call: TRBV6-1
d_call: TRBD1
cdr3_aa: CAIGRGTGSYNEQFF
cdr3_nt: TGTGCCATAGGGAGAGGGACAGGCTCCTACAATGAGCAGTTCTTC

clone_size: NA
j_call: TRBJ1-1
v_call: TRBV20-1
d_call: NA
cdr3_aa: CSARGTGREAFF
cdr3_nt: TGCAGTGCTAGGGGGACGGGTCGTGAAGCTTTCTTT

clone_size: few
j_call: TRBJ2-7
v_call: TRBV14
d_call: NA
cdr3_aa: CASSHLAATYEQYF
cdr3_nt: TGTGCCAGCAGCCACTTGGCAGCGACCTACGAGCAGTACTTC

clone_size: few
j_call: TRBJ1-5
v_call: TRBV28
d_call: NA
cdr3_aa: CASGPGGGYQPQHF
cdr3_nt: TGTGCCAGCGGTCCGGGGGGGGGCTATCAGCCCCAGCATTTT

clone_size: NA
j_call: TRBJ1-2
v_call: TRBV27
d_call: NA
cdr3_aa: CASSLSPGRGRNYGYTF
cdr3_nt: TGTGCCAGCAGTTTATCACCCGGCAGGGGCAGGAACTATGGCTACACCTTC

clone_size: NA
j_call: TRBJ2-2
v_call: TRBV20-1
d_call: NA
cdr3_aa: CSAADRDTGELFF
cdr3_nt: TGCAGTGCTGCGGACAGAGACACCGGGGAGCTGTTTTTT

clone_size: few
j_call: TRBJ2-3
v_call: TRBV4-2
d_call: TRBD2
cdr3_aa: CASSPGTSGGRADTQYF
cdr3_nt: TGTGCCAGCAGCCCAGGGACTAGCGGGGGGCGGGCAGATACGCAGTATTTT